The 24 T cell receptor beta chains below all came from one sample that was sequenced in a study of identical twins. TCRdb re-analysed the 5' RACE reads in MiXCR, keeping a single row per CDR3 protein. The sample records fewer than 450,000 distinct CDR3 sequences, 7% to 9.5% being singletons. Sequenced sample: naive T cells sorted from blood. These receptors were collected from a woman between 45 and 60 years old in good health.

This clonotype was recorded many times. The junction departs from germline at one end; a sequencing error may be responsible. V usage is TRBV4-1 and J usage is TRBJ1-6; D possibly corresponds to TRBD1 (6 bases). Germline CDR1 MGHRA, CDR2 YSYEKL. The CDR3 sequence is 16 residues long. CDR3 nucleotide sequence: TGCGCCAGCAGTCAAGACAGGAGCTCCTATAATTCACCCCTCCACTTT. It encodes CASSQDRSSYNSPLHF.

This clonotype was seen only a few times. The gene calls are TRBV3-1 and TRBJ2-1; 7 nucleotides line up with TRBD1. Germline V CDR1 and CDR2: LGHDT, YNNKEL (reference sequence). Unmatched junction bases numbered 7, after V lost 10 bases and J lost 4 bases. CDR3 length: 13 amino acids. The CDR3 spells CATRDSGYNEQFF. Written as DNA, the CDR3 is TGTGCCACCCGGGACAGCGGTTACAATGAGCAGTTCTTC.

The table lists this clonotype with many counts. The chain links TRBV10-3 to TRBJ2-1; 11 nucleotides agree with TRBD2. The J segment lost 0 bases and the V segment lost 0 bases, leaving 7 bases of the junction unmatched. Germline CDR1 and CDR2: ENHRY and SYGVKD. The CDR3 totals 19 residues. The CDR3 is CAISESNPTSGTSYNEQFF. In DNA form, the CDR3 reads TGTGCCATCAGTGAGTCGAACCCGACTAGCGGGACCTCCTACAATGAGCAGTTCTTC.

This chain uses TRBV6-2 or TRBV6-3 with TRBJ2-7; D might be TRBD1 (5 bases). The germline V gene encodes CDR1 MNHEY and CDR2 SVGEGT. The CDR3 loop spans 13 amino acids. V was trimmed by 7 bases and J by 4 bases, leaving 14 bases between them. This chain's CDR3 is CASTSRGGYEQYF. The CDR3 DNA reads TGTGCCAGCACCTCAAGGGGCGGATACGAGCAGTACTTC.

In its sample, this clonotype was seen a few times. The chain links TRBV6-4 to TRBJ2-2, with D hard to call. V lost 8 bases, J lost 7 bases, and 11 bases lay in between. This CDR3 has 12 amino acids. Germline V gene sequence: CDR1 MRHNA, CDR2 SNTAGT. The CDR3 nucleotides read TGTGCCAGCGGGGTAGACATCGGGGAGCTGTTTTTT. Its translation is CASGVDIGELFF.

The J gene is TRBJ2-3, the V gene TRBV3-1; 7 bases map to TRBD2. Germline V gene lookup returns CDR1 LGHDT and CDR2 YNNKEL (reference sequence). V was clipped by 0 bases and J by 4 bases; unmatched bases: 7. The CDR3 covers 16 residues. CDR3: CASSQDPTSWADTQYF. DNA for the CDR3: TGTGCCAGCAGCCAAGACCCGACTAGCTGGGCAGATACGCAGTATTTT.

This clonotype appeared many times. The chain is built from TRBV20-1 and TRBJ2-1; 8 nucleotides match TRBD2. Germline V gene data show CDR1 as DFQATT and CDR2 as SNEGSKA (reference sequence). V gave up 3 bases and J gave up 9 bases; unmatched junction bases: 4. The CDR3 has 12 residues. The chain's CDR3 is CSARVAGSEQFF. The CDR3 nucleotides read TGCAGTGCTAGGGTAGCGGGAAGTGAGCAGTTCTTC.

There are a few counts of this clonotype. The chain links TRBV12-3 or TRBV12-4 to TRBJ2-2; 11 nucleotides agree with TRBD1. This CDR3 spans 15 amino acids. V lost 6 bases to trimming and J lost 3 bases; unmatched junction nucleotides: 3. This chain's CDR3 is CASRRGQGDTGELFF. The CDR3 coding sequence is TGTGCCAGCAGGCGGGGACAGGGGGACACCGGGGAGCTGTTTTTT.

This clonotype was counted ten times or more. The chain uses TRBV29-1 and TRBJ2-3; maybe TRBD1 (5 bases). The CDR3 has 13 residues. Germline values: CDR1 SQVTM, CDR2 ANQGSEA. The ends were cut back, 6 bases at V and 6 bases at J, with 16 bases in the middle. Written as DNA, the CDR3 is TGCAGCGTGGTACCCACGACAGCGGATACGCAGTATTTT. This codes for CSVVPTTADTQYF.

This chain connects TRBV27 to TRBJ2-7, with TRBD2 as a possible D gene (5 bases). The CDR3 length is 13 residues. The germline gives CDR1 MNHEY, CDR2 SMNVEV (reference sequence). V was cut by 3 bases and J by 3 bases, with 9 bases left in between. The DNA of the CDR3 is TGTGCCAGCAGTTTTGGGAGCAACTACGAGCAGTACTTC. It yields the protein CASSFGSNYEQYF.

As to this clonotype: This may stem from a read error, because a much larger clone lies one nucleotide away. The V and J genes are TRBV29-1 and TRBJ1-1; D is unresolved. There are 11 residues in the CDR3. Trimming cost V 7 bases and J 11 bases, with 17 bases left between them. Germline V CDR1 and CDR2: SQVTM, ANQGSEA. CDR3 sequence (DNA): TGCAGCGATGACTACACCAGAAGCGCTTTCTTT. Amino acid sequence: CSDDYTRSAFF.

This clonotype was detected a few times. The genes are TRBV29-1 and TRBJ1-5, with 12 bases identical to TRBD1. This CDR3 spans 13 amino acids. The J segment lost 6 bases and the V segment lost 7 bases, leaving 4 bases of the junction unmatched. Germline CDR1 reads SQVTM; CDR2 reads ANQGSEA. CDR3 DNA sequence: TGCAGCGCCGGGACAGGGGGCGGTCAGCCCCAGCATTTT. This translates into CSAGTGGGQPQHF.

V is TRBV14 and J is TRBJ2-1; D is perhaps TRBD2 (6 bases). The CDR3 covers 16 residues. Germline-derived CDR1 and CDR2 are SGHDN and FVKESK. V lost 4 bases, J lost 3 bases, and 16 bases lay in between. The CDR3 reads CASSPPGRLGYNEQFF. In DNA, the CDR3 is TGTGCCAGCAGCCCCCCTGGGAGGTTGGGCTACAATGAGCAGTTCTTC.

This clonotype was picked up a small number of times. The chain links TRBV2 to TRBJ2-5; 7 nucleotides agree with TRBD2. CDR3 length: 16 amino acids. The junction had 12 bases not matched to a gene; V was cut back by 6 bases and J by 2 bases. In germline, CDR1 is SNHLY, CDR2 FYNNEI. The CDR3 loop reads CASSQGVAAGQETQYF. CDR3 bases: TGTGCCAGCAGCCAAGGGGTCGCAGCGGGACAAGAGACCCAGTACTTC.

This clonotype was detected a few times. The V gene is TRBV12-3 or TRBV12-4, the J gene TRBJ2-7; D perhaps matches TRBD2 (6 bases). The CDR3 runs 14 residues. Trimming shortened V by 3 bases and J by 1 base, and 10 bases separated the two germline ends. CDR3 sequence: CASSFIRGSYEQYF. In nucleotides, the CDR3 is TGTGCCAGCAGTTTTATACGGGGGTCCTACGAGCAGTACTTC.

The chain uses TRBV15 and TRBJ1-1, with TRBD1 matching over 9 bases. The CDR3 has 14 residues. Germline values: CDR1 LNHNV, CDR2 YYDKDF (reference sequence). The ends lost 1 base at V and 10 bases at J; junction bases unmatched: 7. This CDR3 is CATSRGDRALGAFF. The CDR3 DNA sequence: TGTGCCACCAGCAGAGGGGACAGGGCGTTAGGAGCTTTCTTT.

This clonotype was seen more than once but under ten times. The rearrangement uses TRBV20-1 and TRBJ2-1, with D uncertain. Germline V gene sequence: CDR1 DFQATT, CDR2 SNEGSKA (reference sequence). The CDR3 is 15 residues long. V dropped 3 bases and J dropped 5 bases, with 17 bases sitting between them. For the CDR3, the DNA is TGCAGTGCTAGGGACCCAGCGAGCCCTAACAATGAGCAGTTCTTC. The encoded protein is CSARDPASPNNEQFF.

The sample holds a few counts of this clonotype. The rearrangement uses TRBV11-2 and TRBJ2-7; possible D gene TRBD1, 6 bases. The V gene's germline CDR1 is SGHAT and CDR2 FQNNGV. V was pared by 7 bases and J by 3 bases, with 16 bases between. The CDR3 sequence is 14 residues long. CDR3: CASTSTGLVYEQYF. The CDR3 region has the DNA TGTGCCAGCACCTCCACAGGGTTAGTCTACGAGCAGTACTTC.

There are many counts of this clonotype. The chain recombines TRBV14 with TRBJ2-3; D may be TRBD1 (6 bases). Trimming took off 4 bases at V and 2 bases at J, with 13 bases between the two ends. CDR3 size: 15 residues. Germline V gene lookup returns CDR1 SGHDN and CDR2 FVKESK. CDR3 coding DNA: TGTGCCAGCAGCCCCCGACAGGTTCTCACAGATACGCAGTATTTT. Protein product: CASSPRQVLTDTQYF.

In its sample, this clonotype was seen a few times. V gene TRBV4-1 combines with J gene TRBJ1-4, with no clear D. Germline V CDR1 and CDR2: MGHRA, YSYEKL. Trimming took 0 bases from V and 10 from J, leaving 6 bases between them. The CDR3 totals 12 residues. The DNA for the CDR3 is TGCGCCAGCAGCCAAGATAGACGAAAACTGTTTTTT. This sequence encodes CASSQDRRKLFF.

This clonotype was found a few times. The rearrangement links TRBV12-3 or TRBV12-4 to TRBJ2-1; tentatively, D is TRBD2 (6 bases). The CDR3 contains 13 residues. Between the trimmed V and J ends, which lost 6 bases and 7 bases, there was a span of 13 bases. CDR3 sequence: CASRETSINEQFF. The CDR3 nucleotides read TGTGCCAGCAGGGAGACTAGTATTAATGAGCAGTTCTTC.

This clonotype was seen more than once but under ten times. J is TRBJ2-5 and V is TRBV29-1; the D gene is possibly TRBD1 (5 bases). The germline V gene encodes CDR1 SQVTM and CDR2 ANQGSEA. The germline V and J ends were trimmed by 6 bases and 4 bases, with 9 bases remaining between them. This CDR3 has 11 amino acids. This CDR3 reads CSVGHGETQYF. CDR3 DNA: TGCAGCGTCGGACACGGAGAGACCCAGTACTTC.

CDR3 in DNA: TGCGCCAGCAGCACATCCGGGACCCGGGGCGGGGAGCTGTTTTTT. Amino acids: CASSTSGTRGGELFF. The chain combines TRBV5-1 with TRBJ2-2; D might be TRBD1 or TRBD2, each matching 5 bases. Germline CDR1 reads SGHRS; CDR2 reads YFSETQ. The V gene lost 4 bases and the J gene lost 7 bases, with 17 bases spanning the gap. This CDR3 region has 15 residues.

The rearrangement joins TRBV10-1 to TRBJ2-1; TRBD2 aligns across 9 bases. V shed 2 bases, J shed 11 bases, and the junction held 4 bases outside the gene matches. The CDR3 has 13 residues. CDR1 and CDR2 from the germline V gene are WNHNN and SYGVQD (reference sequence). This chain's CDR3 is CASSEGGTSKQFF. The CDR3 DNA reads as TGCGCCAGCAGTGAGGGGGGGACTAGCAAGCAGTTCTTC.